This TCR beta chain was recorded in a study of OX40 agonist ivuxolimab in advanced cancers. In the study overall: Ivuxolimab, which targeted the costimulatory receptor OX40 (CD134), was an agonistic, fully human IgG2 monoclonal antibody. Intravenous ivuxolimab was administered to patients every 2 weeks at six dose levels: 0.01, 0.1, 0.3, 1.5, 3 and 10 mg/kg. Among the approximately 50 dose-escalation patients, roughly 20 had hepatocellular carcinoma, some 15 melanoma, 9 renal cell carcinoma and 9 head and neck cancer. In the dose-escalation cohort, nearly 85% of patients were male, and the mean age was 60 years with a range of about 20 to 80. Prior anti-PD-1, anti-PD-L1 or anti-CTLA-4 therapy was permitted, and approximately 41% of dose-escalation patients had received checkpoint inhibitors. Partial responses occurred in three dose-escalation patients, of whom one had hepatocellular carcinoma and two had cutaneous melanoma. The purpose of peripheral TCRbeta sequencing was to test whether ivuxolimab changed TCR sequence diversity and led to clonal T-cell expansion. The paper covers the monotherapy dose-escalation part of the phase I ivuxolimab trial, which included N ≈ 50 patients. What the study reported, not specific to this receptor: After ivuxolimab, CD8+ T cells had more expanded clones than CD4+ T cells on average. At doses of 0.1 to 3.0 mg/kg, clonal expansion of both CD4+ and CD8+ blood T cells was observed from baseline to week 6. Antigen specificity was not determined for the clonally expanded peripheral T cells. In partial responders in the 0.1-3.0 mg/kg groups, normalized peripheral clonal expansion was found to be among the lowest, especially among CD8+ T cells. Low levels of normalized T-cell clonal expansion were also seen in some nonresponding patients.

The CDR3, cysteine through phenylalanine, is 14 amino acids long. Of the read, only the CDR3 DNA is kept; its 42 bases are in frame from base 1. V was cut back by 5 bases and J by 3 bases, leaving a gap of 11 bases between them. CDR1 and CDR2, looked up from the germline V gene, are SGHRS and YFSETQ. Patients with autoimmune disease history or receiving systemic immunosuppression were excluded from the trial. Peripheral blood for TCR sequencing was collected from all dose cohorts at baseline, on cycle 4 day 1, and on cycle 7 day 1. The samples were drawn from a first-in-human, open-label, multicenter phase I dose-escalation trial of ivuxolimab. Adults with locally advanced or metastatic head and neck squamous cell, hepatocellular, melanoma or renal cell carcinoma were enrolled in the trial. CD4+ and CD8+ T cells were sorted separately from peripheral blood before TCR sequencing. In this sample, this clone turned up once. Its binding antigen is unknown. No much larger clone is present one base from it, and per-base qualities are unavailable.

Genomic DNA was isolated from the sorted cells so that the TCRbeta CDR3 region could be sequenced. The immunoSEQ Assay was used to sequence the TCRbeta CDR3 regions. TCRdb re-hosts the immuneACCESS table, in-frame sequences only. Its copies lack some clones; in the studies checked, an unresolved V gene accounts for under half of them, and the cause for the rest is not known. The sample has over 60,000 clones on record, roughly 80% of them singletons. Less than 7.5% of the sample goes to the ten largest clones. In this chain, TRBV5-1 is recombined with TRBJ2-2; no D gene call is confident. This specimen was CD4+ or CD8+ T cells sorted from blood, taken in a trial of the OX40 agonist ivuxolimab. This sequence was found in an adult with an advanced solid tumor such as melanoma, head and neck, liver or kidney cancer. The CDR3 reads CASRPDFYTGELFF. The DNA sequence is as follows: TGCGCCAGCAGACCCGACTTCTACACCGGGGAGCTGTTTTTT.